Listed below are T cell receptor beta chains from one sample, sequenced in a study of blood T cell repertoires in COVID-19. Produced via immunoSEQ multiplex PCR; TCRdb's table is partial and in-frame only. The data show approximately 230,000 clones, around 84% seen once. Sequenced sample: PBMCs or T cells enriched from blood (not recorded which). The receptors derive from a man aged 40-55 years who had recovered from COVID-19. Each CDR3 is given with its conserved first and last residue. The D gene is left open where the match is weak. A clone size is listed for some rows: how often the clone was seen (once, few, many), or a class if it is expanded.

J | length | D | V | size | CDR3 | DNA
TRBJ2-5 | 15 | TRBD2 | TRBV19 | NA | CASSISGGRQETQYF | TGTGCCAGTAGTATAAGCGGGGGGCGACAAGAGACCCAGTACTTC
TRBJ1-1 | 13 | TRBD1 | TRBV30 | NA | CALRTGTNTEAFF | TGTGCCTTAAGGACAGGGACAAACACTGAAGCTTTCTTT
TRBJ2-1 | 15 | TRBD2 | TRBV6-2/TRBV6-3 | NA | CASSYSGGHYNEQFF | TGTGCCAGCAGTTACAGCGGGGGGCACTACAATGAGCAGTTCTTC
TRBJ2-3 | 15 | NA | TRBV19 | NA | CASSTGYGETDTQYF | TGTGCCAGTAGTACCGGGTATGGGGAGACAGATACGCAGTATTTT
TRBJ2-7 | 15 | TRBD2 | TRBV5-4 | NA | CASSPTGTSGNEQYF | TGTGCCAGCAGCCCCACCGGGACTAGCGGTAACGAGCAGTACTTC
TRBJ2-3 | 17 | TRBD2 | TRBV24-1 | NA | CATSDRTSGGAVDTQYF | TGTGCCACCAGTGATCGGACTAGCGGGGGGGCCGTAGATACGCAGTATTTT
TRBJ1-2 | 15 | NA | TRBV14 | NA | CASSSHRDFNYGYTF | TGTGCCAGCAGCTCACACAGGGATTTTAACTATGGCTACACCTTC
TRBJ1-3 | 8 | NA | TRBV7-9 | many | CASPDRNF | TGTGCCAGCCCAGACAGGAATTTT
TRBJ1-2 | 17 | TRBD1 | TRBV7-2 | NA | CASSLAGTGPINYGYTF | TGTGCCAGCAGCTTAGCGGGGACAGGGCCCATCAACTATGGCTACACCTTC
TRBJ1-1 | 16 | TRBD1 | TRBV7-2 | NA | CASRPGQGYRNTEAFF | TGTGCCAGCAGGCCTGGACAGGGGTATAGGAACACTGAAGCTTTCTTT
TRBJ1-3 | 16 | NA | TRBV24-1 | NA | CATSVSTETAGNTIYF | TGTGCCACCAGTGTATCAACGGAGACGGCTGGAAACACCATATATTTT
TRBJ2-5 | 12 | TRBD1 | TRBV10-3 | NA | CAIGTAQETQYF | TGTGCCATCGGGACAGCCCAAGAGACCCAGTACTTC
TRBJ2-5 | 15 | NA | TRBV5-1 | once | CASSLNTGQLGTQYF | TGCGCCAGCAGCTTGAATACAGGGCAGCTGGGGACCCAGTACTTC
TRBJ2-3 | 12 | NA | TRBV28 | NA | CASTGIADTQYF | TGTGCCAGTACAGGGATTGCAGATACGCAGTATTTT
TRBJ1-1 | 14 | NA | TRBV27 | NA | CASSLVRGNTEAFF | TGTGCCAGCAGTTTGGTCAGGGGGAACACTGAAGCTTTCTTT
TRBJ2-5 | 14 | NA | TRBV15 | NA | CATSIRTDQETQYF | TGTGCCACCAGCATCCGGACAGATCAAGAGACCCAGTACTTC
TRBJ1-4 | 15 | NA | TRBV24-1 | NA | CATSAGGAVDEKLFF | TGTGCCACCAGTGCCGGGGGGGCAGTCGATGAAAAACTGTTTTTT
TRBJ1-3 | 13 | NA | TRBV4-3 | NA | CASSPSGGNTIYF | TGCGCCAGCAGCCCCTCGGGGGGGAACACCATATATTTT